The subject of this entry is one TCR beta chain. This clone occurred once. No cognate antigen has been identified for it. The input lacks base qualities; no much larger clone sits a single base away. The data were taken from a study of shared clonotypes between healthy human individuals (TCRdb year 2020). With regard to the full study: A couple of women and a few men aged 18 to 49 years were included in the cohort. Between about 0.85 and 9.5 billion PBMCs per donor were obtained by leukapheresis. Blood TCR repertoires of 5 or 6 healthy adults were deeply sequenced to estimate repertoire size and the extent of clonotype sharing between individuals. For each donor, CD4 naive and CD4 memory were each run on three plates, CD8 naive on two plates, and CD8 memory on one plate. Different laboratories and diverse techniques were used to prepare libraries and sequence TCR repertoires, to increase sequencing depth and limit assay-specific biases. Summary of the overall study and its limitations: Higher generation probabilities were observed for clonotypes shared by all four sorted-subset donors than for non-shared clonotypes. Sampling was restricted to blood, and TCR repertoires in tissues likely differ from the TCR repertoires found in blood. Rarefaction of sorted-subset datasets indicated incomplete sequencing despite the large sequencing depth. Larger estimated clonotype richness was generally found for naive subsets than for memory subsets. The small number of donors limited the genetic and exposure-history diversity represented. Based on pairwise subsampling, the degree of clonotype sharing among donors was expected to be affected by sequencing depth. Roughly 5% of naive CD4, 3.5% of naive CD8, 2.3% of memory CD4, and 0.4% of memory CD8 clonotypes were shared across a few donors.

Healthy HIV-negative adults with no recently reported acute infections or vaccinations were included as donors. All donors were Caucasian adults living in Nashville, Tennessee, USA. Magnetic negative selection was used to enrich CD4+ T cells, after which naive cells were positively selected on CD45RA and the negative fraction became the memory subset. Blood was obtained by leukapheresis, after which PBMCs were separated by Ficoll-Histopaque density gradient centrifugation and cryopreserved in liquid nitrogen vapor phase. Purity and quantity of every magnetically sorted T cell population were checked by analytical flow cytometry. Genomic DNA was isolated from each sorted fraction and quantified by UV absorbance on a Nanodrop 2000c. Using the deep immunoSEQ assay, TCR CDR3 regions were amplified from genomic DNA by multiplex PCR. Extracted genomic DNA from each cell subset was distributed evenly across all wells of several immunoSEQ 96-well plates, and each plate was treated as a replicate. Each replicate PCR for sorted subsets received roughly 0.2 ug genomic DNA, equal to tens of thousands of T cell genomes. The purified libraries were quantified using a Qubit 3.0 fluorometer, sized with a Bioanalyzer 2100, and then quantified again using the KAPA Library Quantification kit. Each immunoSEQ 96-well plate was sequenced on its own single-read 150-cycle Illumina NextSeq 550 flow cell. Per the source publication's procedure: The immunoSEQ output contained only junctional sequences without quality scores, so filtering could not match that applied to full-length reads. To assign V/J genes and CDR3, sequences were annotated using PyIR, a Python wrapper for IgBLAST v1.9, with IMGT germline references. Any read was removed if the V/J assignment was weak (E-value above 1e-6), the CDR3 was missing, or the read contained stop codons, out-of-frame junctions, or ambiguous translated residues. V3J clonotypes were defined by identical inferred V gene, J gene, and CDR3 amino acid sequence. The percentage overlap between two repertoires was calculated by dividing the number of shared unique clonotypes by the size of the smaller repertoire. Three approaches were used to assess repertoire richness: RTK rarefaction, the Chao1 estimator, and Recon v2.1 estimates of unobserved clonotypes. Generation probabilities were computed with OLGA for all TCRbeta clonotypes obtained by the gDNA method from a few donors. This immuneACCESS table, as held by TCRdb, lists in-frame sequences with V and J called but not all clones. Of the missing ones, under half trace to an unresolved V gene in checked studies; the others have no known cause. V, J and clone size are taken as reported in that table, and D and trimming were inferred from the DNA itself. This sample comprises approximately 1,500,000 clones, under 99% of them detected only once. Together, the top ten hold around 0.47% of the sample.

Taken from the germline V gene, the CDR1 and CDR2 loops are SGHAT and FQNNGV. Including cysteine and phenylalanine, the CDR3 has 13 amino acids. Here the CDR3 DNA is all that survives: 39 bases in frame from base 1. Trimming costs V 5 bases and J 2 bases, and their ends lie 8 bases apart. Sequencing used naive CD4+ T cells sorted from blood. This specimen's cell subset or site label, per the study, means: CD45RA+ positively selected. In this chain, TRBV11-2 is recombined with TRBJ2-3; matching of 5 bases hints at TRBD1 as the D gene. The origin of this receptor is a man aged 25-45 years in good health. CDR3 loop: CASSVQATDTQYF. The DNA is TGTGCCAGCAGCGTACAGGCCACAGATACGCAGTATTTT.